This T cell receptor beta chain originates from a study of blood T cell repertoires in COVID-19. On the study more broadly: T cells, B-cell-depleted T cells, or PBMCs provided the cDNA or gDNA that served as material.

Generated by immunoSEQ multiplex PCR, the TCRdb table keeps only in-frame clones and is missing some. Here the sample spans 130,000 or so clones, less than 85% being singletons. The source is a woman in her fifties or sixties with acute or convalescent COVID-19. Sample: peripheral blood.

CDR3 sequence reads: CASSLGGWDTQYF. CDR3 bases: TGTGCCAGCAGCTTGGGGGGATGGGATACGCAGTATTTT. This sequence joins TRBV7-9 and TRBJ2-3; possibly TRBD2 for D (6 bases). CDR1 and CDR2 (germline): SEHNR, FQNEAQ (reference sequence). Trimming removed 3 bases from V and 6 bases from J, with 10 bases in between. The CDR3 is 13 residues long.